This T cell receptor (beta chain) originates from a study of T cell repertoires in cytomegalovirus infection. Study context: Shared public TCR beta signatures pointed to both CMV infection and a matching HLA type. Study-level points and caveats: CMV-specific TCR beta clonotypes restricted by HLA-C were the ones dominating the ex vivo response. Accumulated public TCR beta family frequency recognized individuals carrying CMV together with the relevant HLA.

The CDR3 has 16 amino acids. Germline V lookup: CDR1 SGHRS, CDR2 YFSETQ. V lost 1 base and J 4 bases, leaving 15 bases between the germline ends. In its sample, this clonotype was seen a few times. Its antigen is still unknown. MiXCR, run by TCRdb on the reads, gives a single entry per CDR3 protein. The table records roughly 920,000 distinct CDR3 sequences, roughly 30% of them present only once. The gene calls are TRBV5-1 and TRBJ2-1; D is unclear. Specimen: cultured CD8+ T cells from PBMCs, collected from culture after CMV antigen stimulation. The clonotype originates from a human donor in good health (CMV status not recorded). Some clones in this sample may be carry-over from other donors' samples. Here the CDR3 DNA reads TGCGCCAGCAGCTTGCGTCGGACGGAGCTATACAATGAGCAGTTCTTC. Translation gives CASSLRRTELYNEQFF.